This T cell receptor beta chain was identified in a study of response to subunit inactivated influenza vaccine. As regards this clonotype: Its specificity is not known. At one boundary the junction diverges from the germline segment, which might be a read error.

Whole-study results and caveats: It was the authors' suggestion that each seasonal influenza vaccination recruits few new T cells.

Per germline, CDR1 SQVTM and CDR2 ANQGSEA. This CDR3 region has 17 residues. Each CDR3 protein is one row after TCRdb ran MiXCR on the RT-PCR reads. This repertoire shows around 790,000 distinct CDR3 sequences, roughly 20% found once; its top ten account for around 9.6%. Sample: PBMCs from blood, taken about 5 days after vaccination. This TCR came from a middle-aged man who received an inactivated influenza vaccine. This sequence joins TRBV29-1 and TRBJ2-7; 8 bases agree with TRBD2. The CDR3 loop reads CSVEDRVGSGNAYEQYF. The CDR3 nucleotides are TGCAGCGTAGAAGACCGTGTTGGTAGCGGGAATGCCTACGAGCAGTACTTC.